This T cell receptor (beta chain) stems from a study of blood T cell repertoires in COVID-19. The germline gives CDR1 SGHRS, CDR2 YFSETQ. The V end lost 3 bases, the J end lost 5 bases, and 10 bases lay between the germline ends. The CDR3 sequence is 13 residues long. The table came from immunoSEQ multiplex PCR; TCRdb's copy has only in-frame clones and leaves some out. The data contain 90,000 to 120,000 clones, roughly 84% of them singletons. This rearrangement joins TRBV5-1 to TRBJ2-3; D may be TRBD2 (6 bases). This clonotype was obtained from a human donor in a cohort sampled during active COVID-19. The sequenced sample consisted of peripheral blood. The DNA of the CDR3 is TGCGCCAGCAGCTGGGGGGTGTTAGATACGCAGTATTTT. It codes for CASSWGVLDTQYF.